The clone carrying this TCR beta chain was picked up one time. Between the trimmed V and J ends, which lost 0 bases and 1 base, there was a span of 6 bases. The CDR3 extends over 14 amino acids. The germline gives CDR1 MNHNY, CDR2 SVGAGI (reference sequence). These data are taken from a study of shared clonotypes between healthy human individuals. Repertoires were generated with immunoSEQ multiplex PCR, while TCRdb's copy carries only in-frame clones and drops some. The sample has approximately 2.5 million clones, around nine tenths seen once. The sequenced sample consisted of naive CD4+ T cells sorted from blood. The subset: CD45RA+ positively selected. V gene TRBV6-6 combines with J gene TRBJ2-5; D is undetermined. The sequence came from a man aged 18 to 35 in good health. The CDR3 loop reads CASSYSNFQETQYF. In DNA form, the CDR3 reads TGTGCCAGCAGTTACTCGAATTTCCAAGAGACCCAGTACTTC.